The 20 T cell receptor beta chains below all came from one sample that was sequenced in a study of T cells in Graves' hyperthyroidism and ophthalmopathy. Amplification yielded TCR beta CDR3 regions, with RNA transcripts as the source. The HTBI primer set served for first-round RT-PCR of the TCR CDR3. TCRdb reprocessed the multiplex PCR reads via MiXCR and lists one record per CDR3 protein. The sample includes approximately 400,000 distinct CDR3 sequences, over 12% of them seen just once. Input material: blood. Receptor source: a man aged 50 to 59 with Graves' ophthalmopathy.

There are a few counts of this clonotype. The rearrangement uses TRBV12-3 or TRBV12-4 and TRBJ2-5; 9 bases match TRBD2. V gave up 5 bases and J gave up 4 bases; unmatched junction bases: 11. The CDR3 has 16 residues. The CDR3 spells CASSTVLAGLGETQYF. CDR3 DNA: TGTGCCAGCAGTACCGTTCTAGCGGGATTAGGAGAGACCCAGTACTTC.

This clonotype showed up many times. The chain couples TRBV11-1 to TRBJ2-7, with D perhaps TRBD1 or TRBD2 (5 bases each). The V gene lost 5 bases and the J gene lost 4 bases, with 15 bases spanning the gap. The CDR3 runs to 14 residues. The germline CDR1 and CDR2 sequences are SGHAT and FQDESV (reference sequence). CDR3 residues: CASSRDGILYEQYF. The CDR3 coding sequence is TGTGCCAGCAGCCGGGACGGAATACTATACGAGCAGTACTTC.

As concerns this clonotype: This may be a read error: a much more frequent sequence differs by one nucleotide. The V and J genes are TRBV29-1 and TRBJ2-7; TRBD2 aligns across 11 bases. CDR3 length equals 15 residues. J lost 5 bases, V lost 6 bases, and 12 bases had no gene match. Germline loops: CDR1 SQVTM, CDR2 ANQGSEA. Here the CDR3 DNA reads TGCAGCGTCGGGCTCTCGGCTAGCGGGAGGAACGAGCAGTACTTC. As protein: CSVGLSASGRNEQYF.

This clonotype was picked up many times. This rearrangement joins TRBV6-1 to TRBJ2-7, with D tentatively TRBD2 (6 bases). Germline values: CDR1 MNHNS, CDR2 SASEGT. The CDR3 contains 13 residues. V was trimmed by 8 bases and J by 4 bases, leaving 15 bases between them. The CDR3 nucleotides read TGTGCCAGCGTCTTAGGTAGCGGTTACGAGCAGTACTTC. Translating it yields CASVLGSGYEQYF.

This chain links TRBV3-1 with TRBJ1-3; D is perhaps TRBD1 (5 bases). There are 16 residues in the CDR3. Germline V lookup: CDR1 LGHDT, CDR2 YNNKEL (reference sequence). Trimming cost V 2 bases and J 4 bases, with 15 bases left between them. DNA for the CDR3: TGTGCCAGCAGCCAATTAACAGGTGCACGCGGAAACACCATATATTTT. It codes for CASSQLTGARGNTIYF. The whole variable domain, remainder taken from reference TRBV3-1 and TRBJ1-3, is DTAVSQTPKYLVTQMGNDKSIKCEQNLGHDTMYWYKQDSKKFLKIMFSYNNKELIINETVPNRFSPKSPDKAHLNLHINSLELGDSAVYFCASSQLTGARGNTIYFGEGSWLTVV.

This clonotype has a handful of counts. The chain couples TRBV18 to TRBJ2-3, with D perhaps being TRBD1 or TRBD2 (5 bases each). V lost 3 bases, J lost 5 bases, and 12 bases lay in between. Germline CDR1 and CDR2: KGHSH and LQKENI. This CDR3 region has 14 residues. The DNA of the CDR3 is TGTGCCAGCTCACCGACCCGGGGCAAAGATACGCAGTATTTT. This gives the protein CASSPTRGKDTQYF. The whole variable domain, remainder taken from reference TRBV18 and TRBJ2-3, is NAGVMQNPRHLVRRRGQEARLRCSPMKGHSHVYWYRQLPEEGLKFMVYLQKENIIDESGMPKERFSAEFPKEGPSILRIQQVVRGDSAAYFCASSPTRGKDTQYFGPGTRLTVL.

This clonotype was seen at least ten times. The rearrangement joins TRBV20-1 to TRBJ2-7; 7 bases are shared with TRBD2. This CDR3 has 13 amino acids. Germline CDR1 reads DFQATT; CDR2 reads SNEGSKA (reference sequence). Unmatched junction bases numbered 5, after V lost 6 bases and J lost 0 bases. The CDR3 DNA sequence: TGCAGTGCCCCGACTAGCCCCTCCTACGAGCAGTACTTC. Translation: CSAPTSPSYEQYF.

In this sample, this clonotype turned up a few times. The chain couples TRBV20-1 to TRBJ1-2, with unresolved D. Trimming pared 1 base from V and 8 bases from J, leaving 11 bases between. CDR3 size: 12 residues. Looked up from germline, CDR1 is DFQATT and CDR2 is SNEGSKA (reference sequence). CDR3 DNA sequence: TGCAGTGCTAGAGTTGGGGTTCCGGGCTACACCTTC. As protein: CSARVGVPGYTF.

This clonotype was seen repeatedly, ten times or more. The chain is built from TRBV3-1 and TRBJ1-2; TRBD1 is a possible D gene (5 bases). CDR3 length equals 13 residues. Germline assignment: CDR1 LGHDT and CDR2 YNNKEL (reference sequence). The V and J ends lost 4 bases and 4 bases respectively, with 10 bases between them. CDR3 bases: TGTGCCAGCAGCCGACAGAAACCCTATGGCTACACCTTC. Translation: CASSRQKPYGYTF.

The genes are TRBV27 and TRBJ2-3; 8 nucleotides agree with TRBD1. The germline CDR1 and CDR2 sequences are MNHEY and SMNVEV (reference sequence). The CDR3 totals 17 residues. V dropped 3 bases and J dropped 2; count of bases not matched to a gene: 10. In DNA form, the CDR3 reads TGTGCCAGCAGTTTGTGGACAGGGAGAGGGGACACAGATACGCAGTATTTT. As protein: CASSLWTGRGDTDTQYF.

This clonotype was found a few times. V usage is TRBV20-1 and J usage is TRBJ1-2; 9 bases are shared with TRBD1. The CDR3 has 14 residues. V lost 5 bases, J lost 0 bases, and 4 bases stayed unmatched. From germline, CDR1 is DFQATT and CDR2 SNEGSKA (reference sequence). The CDR3 sequence is CSAGQGRANYGYTF. The CDR3 DNA reads TGCAGTGCTGGACAGGGGCGGGCTAACTATGGCTACACCTTC.

The genes are TRBV5-1 and TRBJ2-6; D uncertain. The CDR3 is made up of 16 amino acids. CDR1 is SGHRS and CDR2 is YFSETQ in the germline V gene. The V gene lost 1 base and the J gene lost 0 bases, with 8 bases spanning the gap. Written as DNA, the CDR3 is TGCGCCAGCAGCTTGTCATCGGGCTCTGGGGCCAACGTCCTGACTTTC. Its translation is CASSLSSGSGANVLTF.

This clonotype was counted ten times or more. The chain carries TRBV6-1 and TRBJ2-7; perhaps TRBD2 as D (6 bases). The CDR3 covers 15 residues. The ends were cut back, 5 bases at V and 2 bases at J, with 16 bases in the middle. Germline assignment: CDR1 MNHNS and CDR2 SASEGT. Here the CDR3 reads CASSYGPSVTYEQYF. CDR3 in DNA: TGTGCCAGCAGTTATGGCCCTAGCGTTACCTACGAGCAGTACTTC.

This clonotype was seen more than once but under ten times. CDR3 sequence (DNA): TGTGCCAGCAGCCAAGGGCTTCCCACAGATACGCAGTATTTT. Translation gives CASSQGLPTDTQYF. V is TRBV14 and J is TRBJ2-3; unclear D gene. Germline V gene sequence: CDR1 SGHDN, CDR2 FVKESK. This CDR3 comprises 14 residues. V lost 1 base, J lost 2 bases, and 7 bases lay in between.

Many counts were recorded for this clonotype. V and J are TRBV7-2 and TRBJ2-7; tentatively, D is TRBD1 or TRBD2 (6 bases each). Germline values: CDR1 SGHTA, CDR2 FQGNSA. This CDR3 has 14 residues. With 4 bases removed from V and 2 bases from J, the gap between germline ends came to 12 bases. The CDR3 reads CASSSGQRAYEQYF. The CDR3 DNA reads TGTGCCAGCAGCTCAGGACAGCGGGCCTACGAGCAGTACTTC.

The gene calls are TRBV12-5 and TRBJ2-3; D call uncertain. V lost 6 bases and J 4 bases, leaving 11 bases between the germline ends. Germline CDR1 is LGHNT and CDR2 is FRNRAP. There are 13 residues in the CDR3. CDR3 DNA sequence: TGTGCTAGTGGAGAAGGCACCGCAGATACGCAGTATTTT. Protein sequence: CASGEGTADTQYF. The full variable domain, in which reference TRBV12-5 and TRBJ2-3 provide the parts outside the CDR3, is DARVTQTPRHKVTEMGQEVTMRCQPILGHNTVFWYRQTMMQGLELLAYFRNRAPLDDSGMPKDRFSAEMPDATLATLKIQPSEPRDSAVYFCASGEGTADTQYFGPGTRLTVL.

This clonotype was observed many times. The J gene is TRBJ1-2, the V gene TRBV29-1, with D unresolved. The CDR3 has 11 residues. From germline, CDR1 is SQVTM and CDR2 ANQGSEA. This CDR3 reads CSGQQVNGYTF. The CDR3 region has the DNA TGCAGTGGCCAGCAAGTAAATGGCTACACCTTC.

Only a few counts were recorded for this clonotype. The chain has TRBV28 and TRBJ1-2; TRBD1 matches 7 bases. CDR1 MDHEN and CDR2 SYDVKM come from the germline V gene. The CDR3 length is 15 residues. V was pared by 7 bases and J by 3 bases, with 11 bases of the junction left unmatched. The CDR3 region is CASTSLGGADYGYTF. In DNA, the CDR3 is TGTGCCAGCACCTCTTTAGGGGGCGCGGACTATGGCTACACCTTC.

This clonotype appeared many times. The chain is built from TRBV15 and TRBJ2-5; 7 bases are a match to TRBD1. The CDR3 has 14 residues. Trimming at V came to 3 bases and at J to 5 bases, leaving 6 bases not matched to a gene. The germline CDR1 and CDR2 sequences are LNHNV and YYDKDF (reference sequence). CDR3 sequence (DNA): TGTGCCACCAGCAGGACAGGACAGGTCGAGACCCAGTACTTC. Translation: CATSRTGQVETQYF.

This clonotype occurred many times. J is TRBJ1-1 and V is TRBV30; D is ambiguous. CDR1 and CDR2 from the germline V gene are GTSNPN and SVGIG (reference sequence). The CDR3 runs 14 residues. Trimming shortened V by 0 bases and J by 3 bases, and 11 bases separated the two germline ends. In nucleotides, the CDR3 is TGTGCCTGGAGTGTAGGCGGGAAGCACACTGAAGCTTTCTTT. The encoded protein is CAWSVGGKHTEAFF.